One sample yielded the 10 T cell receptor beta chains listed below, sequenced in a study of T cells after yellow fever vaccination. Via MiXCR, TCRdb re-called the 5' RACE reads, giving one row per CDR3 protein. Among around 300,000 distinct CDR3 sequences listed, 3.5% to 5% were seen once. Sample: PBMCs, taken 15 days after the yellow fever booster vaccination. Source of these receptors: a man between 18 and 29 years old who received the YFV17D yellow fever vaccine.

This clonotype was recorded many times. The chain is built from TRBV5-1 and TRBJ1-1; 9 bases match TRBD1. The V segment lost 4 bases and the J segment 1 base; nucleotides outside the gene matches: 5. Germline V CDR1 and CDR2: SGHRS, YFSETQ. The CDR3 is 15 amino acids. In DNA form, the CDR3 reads TGCGCCAGCAGCCCGGAGGGACAGGGGAACACTGAAGCTTTCTTT. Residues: CASSPEGQGNTEAFF.

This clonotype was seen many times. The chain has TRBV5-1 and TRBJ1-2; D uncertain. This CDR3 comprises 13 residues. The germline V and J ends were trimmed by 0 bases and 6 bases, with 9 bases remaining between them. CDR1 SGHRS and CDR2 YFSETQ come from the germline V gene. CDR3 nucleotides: TGCGCCAGCAGCTTGGAACAGTCCAATGGCTACACCTTC. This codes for CASSLEQSNGYTF. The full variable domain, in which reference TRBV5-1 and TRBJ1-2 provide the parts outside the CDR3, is KAGVTQTPRYLIKTRGQQVTLSCSPISGHRSVSWYQQTPGQGLQFLFEYFSETQRNKGNFPGRFSGRQFSNSRSEMNVSTLELGDSALYLCASSLEQSNGYTFGSGTRLTVV.

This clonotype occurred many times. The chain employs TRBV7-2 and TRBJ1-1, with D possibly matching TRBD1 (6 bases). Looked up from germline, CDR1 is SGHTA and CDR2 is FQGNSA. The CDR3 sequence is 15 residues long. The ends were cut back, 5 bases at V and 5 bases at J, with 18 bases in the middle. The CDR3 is CASSPQVGGGTEAFF. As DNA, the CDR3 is TGTGCCAGCAGCCCGCAGGTGGGGGGCGGAACTGAAGCTTTCTTT.

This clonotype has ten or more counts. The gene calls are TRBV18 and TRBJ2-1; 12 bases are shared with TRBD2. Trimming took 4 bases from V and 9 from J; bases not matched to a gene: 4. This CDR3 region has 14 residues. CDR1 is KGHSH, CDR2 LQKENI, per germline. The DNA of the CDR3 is TGTGCCAGCTCACGACTAGCGGGGGAACTTGAGCAGTTCTTC. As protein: CASSRLAGELEQFF.

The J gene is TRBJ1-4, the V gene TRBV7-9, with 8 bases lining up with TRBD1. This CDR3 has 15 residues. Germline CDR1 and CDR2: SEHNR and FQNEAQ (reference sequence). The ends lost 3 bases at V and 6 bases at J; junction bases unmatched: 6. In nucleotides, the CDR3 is TGTGCCAGCAGCTTTACGGGACAGGCGCATGAAAAACTGTTTTTT. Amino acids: CASSFTGQAHEKLFF.

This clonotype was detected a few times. CDR3 residues: CASSQADRDHQPQHF. In DNA form, the CDR3 reads TGTGCCAGCAGCCAAGCTGACAGGGATCATCAGCCCCAGCATTTT. The V call is TRBV4-2, the J call TRBJ1-5, with 7 bases identical to TRBD1. Trimming took 1 base from V and 5 from J; bases not matched to a gene: 5. This CDR3 has 15 amino acids. The germline gives CDR1 LGHNA, CDR2 YNFKEQ.

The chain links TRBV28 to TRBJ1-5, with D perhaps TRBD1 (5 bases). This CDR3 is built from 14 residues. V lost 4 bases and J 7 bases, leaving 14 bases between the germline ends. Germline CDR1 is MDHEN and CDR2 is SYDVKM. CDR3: CASSSRGGGQPQHF. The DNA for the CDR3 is TGTGCCAGCAGTTCACGGGGGGGAGGGCAGCCCCAGCATTTT.

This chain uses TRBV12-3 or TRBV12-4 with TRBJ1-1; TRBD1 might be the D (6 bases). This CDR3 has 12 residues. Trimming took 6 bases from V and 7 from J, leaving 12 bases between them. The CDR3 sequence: CASRIRGGEAFF. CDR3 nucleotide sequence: TGTGCCAGCAGGATCAGGGGCGGTGAAGCTTTCTTT.

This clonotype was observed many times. The CDR3 DNA follows: TGTGCCAGTAGACCGGGACAGAGCTATGGCTACACCTTC. Its protein product is CASRPGQSYGYTF. The chain joins TRBV19 to TRBJ1-2, with TRBD1 identical over 7 bases. Germline V gene sequence: CDR1 LNHDA, CDR2 SQIVND (reference sequence). The CDR3 length is 13 residues. V lost 6 bases, J lost 4 bases, and 5 bases stayed unmatched.

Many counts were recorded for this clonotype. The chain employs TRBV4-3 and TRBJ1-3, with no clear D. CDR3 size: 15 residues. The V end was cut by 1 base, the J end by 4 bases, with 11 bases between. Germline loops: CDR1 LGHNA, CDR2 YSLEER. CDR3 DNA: TGCGCCAGCAGCCAAGGGCTTGCCCCCGGAAACACCATATATTTT. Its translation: CASSQGLAPGNTIYF.